The 19 T cell receptor beta chains presented below share a single source sample, sequenced in a study of shared clonotypes between healthy human individuals. Measured with immunoSEQ multiplex PCR; TCRdb has only the in-frame clones, and not every one. The repertoire consists of under 750,000 clones, with 72% occurring once and the leading ten covering more than 1.5%. The sequenced sample was memory CD4+ T cells sorted from blood. This sample's subset: CD45RA-negative fraction. The source is a woman aged 30 to 39 in good health.

This chain connects TRBV4-1 to TRBJ1-5; D possibly corresponds to TRBD1 (5 bases). Trimming took off 2 bases at V and 3 bases at J, with 8 bases between the two ends. Germline loops: CDR1 MGHRA, CDR2 YSYEKL. This CDR3 has 14 amino acids. The CDR3 DNA is TGCGCCAGCAGCCAACTGGACAACAATCAGCCCCAGCATTTT. It encodes CASSQLDNNQPQHF.

The chain employs TRBV28 and TRBJ1-1, with D possibly being TRBD1 (5 bases). CDR1 MDHEN and CDR2 SYDVKM come from the germline V gene. Trimming shortened V by 11 bases and J by 0 bases, and 13 bases separated the two germline ends. The CDR3 covers 13 residues. The CDR3 DNA reads TGTGCCTCGGGGCAGCCTTTGAACACTGAAGCTTTCTTT. Translating gives CASGQPLNTEAFF.

The rearrangement links TRBV29-1 to TRBJ2-3; D gene ambiguous. Germline lookup yields CDR1 SQVTM and CDR2 ANQGSEA. This CDR3 region has 14 residues. V gave up 7 bases and J gave up 2 bases, with 16 bases separating them. CDR3 coding DNA: TGCAGCGCAGTCAGAATACAGTACACAGATACGCAGTATTTT. Translation gives CSAVRIQYTDTQYF.

V usage is TRBV11-2 and J usage is TRBJ2-7, with TRBD1 identical over 8 bases. After removal of 1 base from V and 5 bases from J, the junction contained 10 bases not matched to a gene. The CDR3 covers 16 residues. CDR1 is SGHAT, CDR2 FQNNGV, per germline. The CDR3 nucleotides are TGTGCCAGCAGCTTAGTCGGCGACAGGGGCTTGAACGAGCAGTACTTC. Residues: CASSLVGDRGLNEQYF.

The J gene is TRBJ2-6, the V gene TRBV5-1; D is undetermined. This CDR3 comprises 15 residues. The V and J ends lost 0 bases and 0 bases respectively, with 4 bases between them. Germline V gene data show CDR1 as SGHRS and CDR2 as YFSETQ. The CDR3: CASSLDSSGANVLTF. For the CDR3, the DNA is TGCGCCAGCAGCTTGGATAGCTCTGGGGCCAACGTCCTGACTTTC.

This clone occurred once. The chain uses TRBV11-2 and TRBJ2-5; tentatively, D is TRBD2 (5 bases). This CDR3 comprises 15 residues. The V and J ends lost 5 bases and 5 bases respectively, with 18 bases between them. The germline V gene has CDR1 SGHAT and CDR2 FQNNGV. The chain's CDR3 is CASSLLASGGETQYF. CDR3 coding DNA: TGTGCCAGCAGCCTCCTGGCCTCCGGCGGGGAGACCCAGTACTTC.

The genes are TRBV5-4 and TRBJ2-3, with 11 nucleotides matching TRBD2. Germline V gives CDR1 SGHNT, CDR2 YYREEE (reference sequence). The CDR3 runs to 15 residues. After removal of 3 bases from V and 1 base from J, the junction contained 1 base not matched to a gene. CDR3 sequence reads: CASSSGLAGTDTQYF. As DNA, the CDR3 is TGTGCCAGCAGCTCGGGACTAGCGGGCACAGATACGCAGTATTTT.

The chain carries TRBV6-6 and TRBJ2-6; D gene uncertain. Germline loops: CDR1 MNHNY, CDR2 SVGAGI (reference sequence). V was trimmed by 8 bases and J by 0 bases, leaving 8 bases between them. There are 14 residues in the CDR3. The CDR3 DNA reads as TGTGCCAGCGGGATTAGCTCTGGGGCCAACGTCCTGACTTTC. Translation gives CASGISSGANVLTF.

The genes are TRBV7-9 and TRBJ1-2; weak D call: TRBD1 (5 bases). The CDR3 is 13 amino acids. The germline V gene has CDR1 SEHNR and CDR2 FQNEAQ (reference sequence). V was shortened by 4 bases and J by 2 bases, with 8 bases between the two germline ends. The CDR3 spells CASSSGPNYGYTF. CDR3 nucleotide sequence: TGTGCCAGCAGCTCGGGACCGAACTATGGCTACACCTTC.

Only one count was recorded for this clone. V usage is TRBV25-1 and J usage is TRBJ2-2; 7 bases align to TRBD1. There are 16 residues in the CDR3. V trimming: 1 base; J trimming: 6 bases; junction bases outside the gene matches: 8. Germline CDR1 and CDR2: MGHDK and SYGVNS. In DNA, the CDR3 is TGTGCCAGCAGTGAATCAGAACAGGGGAGTGCCGGGGAGCTGTTTTTT. This sequence encodes CASSESEQGSAGELFF.

A word on this clone: Since a far larger clone is one base different, this is likely a read error. V gene TRBV6-5 combines with J gene TRBJ1-2; D not resolved. This CDR3 has 12 amino acids. Trimming cost V 8 bases and J 3 bases, with 10 bases left between them. Germline V gives CDR1 MNHEY, CDR2 SVGAGI. DNA of the CDR3: TGTGCCAGCGGTCCAACGGACTATGGCTACACCTTC. Translation: CASGPTDYGYTF.

The rearrangement uses TRBV19 and TRBJ1-2, with a weak D call TRBD1 (5 bases). V shed 6 bases and J shed 8 bases, with 19 bases lying between them. This CDR3 is built from 14 residues. The germline V gene has CDR1 LNHDA and CDR2 SQIVND (reference sequence). The CDR3 DNA sequence: TGTGCCAGTAGCATACCCGGGACGGCGGCCGGCTACACCTTC. It codes for CASSIPGTAAGYTF.

This clone was detected a few times. The rearrangement links TRBV12-5 to TRBJ1-1, with D perhaps matching TRBD1 (5 bases). Trimming left V 4 bases short and J 4 bases short, with 10 bases between. CDR3 length: 13 residues. CDR1 and CDR2 (germline): LGHNT, FRNRAP. In nucleotides, the CDR3 is TGTGCTAGTGGTTCTAGGGGCGGCACTGAAGCTTTCTTT. Translating it yields CASGSRGGTEAFF. Variable domain in full (rest from reference TRBV12-5 and TRBJ1-1): DARVTQTPRHKVTEMGQEVTMRCQPILGHNTVFWYRQTMMQGLELLAYFRNRAPLDDSGMPKDRFSAEMPDATLATLKIQPSEPRDSAVYFCASGSRGGTEAFFGQGTRLTVV.

J is TRBJ2-1 and V is TRBV5-6, with 8 bases fitting TRBD1. The CDR3 spans 15 residues. The J segment lost 9 bases and the V segment lost 2 bases, leaving 10 bases of the junction unmatched. Germline V gene data show CDR1 as SGHDT and CDR2 as YYEEEE. The CDR3 region has the DNA TGTGCCAGCAGCTTACCTAGACAGGGGCAGGGTGAGCAGTTCTTC. This encodes CASSLPRQGQGEQFF.

The rearrangement uses TRBV5-6 and TRBJ2-3; no firm D call. V lost 1 base to trimming and J lost 4 bases, with 7 bases between them. Germline V CDR1 and CDR2: SGHDT, YYEEEE. The CDR3 totals 13 residues. The CDR3 sequence is CASSLSGADTQYF. CDR3 sequence (DNA): TGTGCCAGCAGCTTGTCGGGTGCAGATACGCAGTATTTT.

The chain is built from TRBV5-1 and TRBJ2-5; 11 bases line up with TRBD1. CDR1 and CDR2 (germline): SGHRS, YFSETQ. Trimming removed 2 bases from V and 5 bases from J; junction bases left unmatched: 5. The CDR3 is 15 amino acids. CDR3 DNA sequence: TGCGCCAGCAGCTTAGGACAGGGGGCTTTGGAGACCCAGTACTTC. This codes for CASSLGQGALETQYF.

This clone was found many times. The CDR3 protein is CASSAGQGDMDTQYF. CDR3 DNA sequence: TGCGCCAGCAGCGCCGGACAGGGTGATATGGATACGCAGTATTTT. V and J are TRBV5-1 and TRBJ2-3; TRBD1 agrees at 8 bases. Germline values: CDR1 SGHRS, CDR2 YFSETQ. V shed 4 bases and J 6 bases; nucleotides not matched to a gene: 10. CDR3 size: 15 residues. The full variable domain, completed using reference TRBV5-1 and TRBJ2-3, is KAGVTQTPRYLIKTRGQQVTLSCSPISGHRSVSWYQQTPGQGLQFLFEYFSETQRNKGNFPGRFSGRQFSNSRSEMNVSTLELGDSALYLCASSAGQGDMDTQYFGPGTRLTVL.

This clone came up a few times. The chain has TRBV27 and TRBJ2-7, with D unresolved. Trimming removed 2 bases at V and 4 bases at J, with 27 bases between. CDR3 length equals 19 residues. Germline V gene data show CDR1 as MNHEY and CDR2 as SMNVEV (reference sequence). The CDR3 nucleotides are TGTGCCAGCAGTTTAATCGGTAACGAAGTCGGACGACCCTTTTACGAGCAGTACTTC. Its translation is CASSLIGNEVGRPFYEQYF.

The chain employs TRBV14 and TRBJ2-7, with 9 bases lining up with TRBD1. This CDR3 region has 16 residues. V lost 2 bases, J lost 0 bases, and 5 bases stayed unmatched. Germline V gives CDR1 SGHDN, CDR2 FVKESK. DNA for the CDR3: TGTGCCAGCAGCCAAAATCCGGGACAGGGCTCCTACGAGCAGTACTTC. This sequence encodes CASSQNPGQGSYEQYF.